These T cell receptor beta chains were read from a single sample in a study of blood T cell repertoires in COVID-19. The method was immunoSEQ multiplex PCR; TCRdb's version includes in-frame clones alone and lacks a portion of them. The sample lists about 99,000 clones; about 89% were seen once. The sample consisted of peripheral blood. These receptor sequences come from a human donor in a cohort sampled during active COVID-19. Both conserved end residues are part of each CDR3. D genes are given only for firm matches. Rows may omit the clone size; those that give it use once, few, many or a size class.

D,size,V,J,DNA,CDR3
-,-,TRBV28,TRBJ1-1,TGTGCCAGCAGAGCCGGGGGGCTGGTCGAAGCTTTCTTT,CASRAGGLVEAFF
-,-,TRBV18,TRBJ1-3,TGTGCCAGCTCACCCCAGGGCTTCTCTGGAAACACCATATATTTT,CASSPQGFSGNTIYF
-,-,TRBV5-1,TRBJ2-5,TGCGCCAGCAGCCCGGGGGCAGGGGGTGCGGAGACCCAGTACTTC,CASSPGAGGAETQYF
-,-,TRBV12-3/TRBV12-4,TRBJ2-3,TGTGCCAGCAGTTTGGGCAGCACAGATACGCAGTATTTT,CASSLGSTDTQYF
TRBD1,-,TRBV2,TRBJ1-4,TGTGCCAGCAGTCGACAGGGGGTTTTTGCAACTAATGAAAAACTGTTTTTT,CASSRQGVFATNEKLFF
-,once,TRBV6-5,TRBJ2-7,TGTGCCAGCAGTTTAGGTAGAGGGGGTCTGTACGAGCAGTACTTC,CASSLGRGGLYEQYF
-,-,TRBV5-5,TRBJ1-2,TGTGCCAGCAGCACGGACAGTTGGGACTATGGCTACACCTTC,CASSTDSWDYGYTF
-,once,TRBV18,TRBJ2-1,TGTGCCAGCTCACCAACAGGGGGGGCTTCAAGGTTCGGGCAGTTCTTC,CASSPTGGASRFGQFF
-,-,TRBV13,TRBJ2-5,TGTGCCAGCAGCCTTCGACAGGGCCCCTTCAGTCCGGGAGTGAGGGAGACCCAGTACTTC,CASSLRQGPFSPGVRETQYF
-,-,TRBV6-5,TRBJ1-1,TGTGCCAGCAGCTGGACCCGGGAGGGGAACACTGAAGCTTTCTTT,CASSWTREGNTEAFF
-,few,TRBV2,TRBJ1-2,TGTGCCAGCCAGAACTATGGCTACACCTTC,CASQNYGYTF
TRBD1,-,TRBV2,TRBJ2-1,TGTGCCAGCGGTCCTCCGGGACAGGGATCCAATGAGCAGTTCTTC,CASGPPGQGSNEQFF
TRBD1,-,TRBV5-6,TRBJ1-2,TGTGCCAGCAGCACCCAGGGGGCACCGCTCTATGGCTACACCTTC,CASSTQGAPLYGYTF
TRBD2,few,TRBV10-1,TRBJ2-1,TGCGCCAGCAGAGACCCGGGAGCGGGGACGGCATACAATGAGCAGTTCTTC,CASRDPGAGTAYNEQFF